The text below deals with one T cell receptor beta chain. Its antigen remains unknown. The sample originates from a study of T cell clonality in common variable immunodeficiency. Points from the study as a whole: T cell subpopulation sequencing would be needed to explain CVID clonality. CVID subjects showed higher TCRbeta clonality than healthy controls. Shared TCRbeta clones were fewer between CVID subjects than controls.

Only in-frame clones appear in the TCRdb table, and some are missing; sequencing was by immunoSEQ multiplex PCR. Captured here are some 32,000 clones, none seen once; the top ten comprise approximately 4.7%. What was sequenced was peripheral blood mononuclear cells. This receptor was obtained from a person between 18 and 70 years old in good health.

CDR3 residues: CASSLASPGAGNTQYF. CDR3 bases read: TGCGCCAGCAGCTTGGCTTCACCCGGCGCGGGGAATACG. This chain links TRBV5-1 with TRBJ2-3, with D possibly TRBD2 on 6 matching bases. The read terminates 3 residues before the CDR3 end, so the remaining end is supplied by the germline J gene. Trimming removed 0 bases from V and 7 bases from J, with 18 bases in between. This CDR3 is 16 amino acids long. Germline-derived CDR1 and CDR2 are SGHRS and YFSETQ.